A single sample gave rise to the 10 T cell receptor beta chains below, sequenced in a study of vaccination effects on CD4 cells after COVID-19. Clones were sequenced by immunoSEQ multiplex PCR, and TCRdb holds only the in-frame ones, with some missing. This table holds about 15,000 clones, around 75% found once. Before sequencing took place, the ViraFEST assay used viral peptide pools to expand antigen-specific CD4+ T cells. The culture ran for about 11 days, and then CD4+ T cells were isolated. Confirmation by PCR established that the person had SARS-CoV-2 infection between March and December 2020. Of the BNT162b2 and mRNA-1273 vaccines, participants received two doses of one or the other. For these receptors, no antigen is known. Sequenced material: CD4+ T cells from PBMCs cultured with HCoV-NL63 spike peptides, taken after COVID-19 vaccination. The source is a human donor who had a prior SARS-CoV-2 infection.

CDR3 sequence (DNA): TGTGCCAGCAGCTCGGGAGCCGACAGGGAAGAGACCCAGTACTTC. Translated: CASSSGADREETQYF. This rearrangement joins TRBV5-4 to TRBJ2-5; D perhaps matches TRBD1 (7 bases). V lost 3 bases to trimming and J lost 3 bases, with 15 bases between them. This CDR3 has 15 amino acids. Germline V gene data show CDR1 as SGHNT and CDR2 as YYREEE (reference sequence).

The chain carries TRBV7-2 and TRBJ2-1, with D hard to call. The CDR3 runs to 16 residues. V was pared by 5 bases and J by 0 bases, with 14 bases between. The germline CDR1 and CDR2 sequences are SGHTA and FQGNSA. The CDR3 nucleotides read TGTGCCAGCAGCACCCCGGGTATGGGCTCCTACAATGAGCAGTTCTTC. It translates to CASSTPGMGSYNEQFF. Combining the CDR3 with reference TRBV7-2 and TRBJ2-1 gives the whole variable domain GAGVSQSPSNKVTEKGKDVELRCDPISGHTALYWYRQSLGQGLEFLIYFQGNSAPDKSGLPSDRFSAERTGGSVSTLTIQRTQQEDSAVYLCASSTPGMGSYNEQFFGPGTRLTVL.

The chain employs TRBV6-2 or TRBV6-3 and TRBJ2-7; D might be TRBD1 or TRBD2, each matching 5 bases. V shed 6 bases and J shed 2 bases, with 11 bases lying between them. The germline V gene has CDR1 MNHEY and CDR2 SVGEGT. This CDR3 region has 13 residues. The CDR3 bases are TGTGCCAGCAGCAACCGGGGCCCCTACGAGCAGTACTTC. Its translation: CASSNRGPYEQYF.

The chain links TRBV7-8 to TRBJ2-3, with D possibly TRBD2 on 6 matching bases. The V and J ends lost 4 bases and 2 bases respectively, with 16 bases between them. Per the germline V gene, CDR1 is SGHVS and CDR2 is FQNEAQ. The CDR3 extends over 16 amino acids. The CDR3 loop reads CASSYGRELITDTQYF. CDR3 DNA sequence: TGTGCCAGCAGCTATGGGCGGGAACTGATCACAGATACGCAGTATTTT.

The rearrangement links TRBV4-1 to TRBJ1-2; 8 bases agree with TRBD1. Looked up from germline, CDR1 is MGHRA and CDR2 is YSYEKL. The CDR3 runs to 14 residues. J gave up 8 bases and V 1 base, and 6 bases lay outside the gene matches. This CDR3 reads CASSQGTGTRGYTF. CDR3 DNA sequence: TGCGCCAGCAGCCAAGGGACAGGGACGAGGGGCTACACCTTC.

This rearrangement joins TRBV7-9 to TRBJ1-6, with D possibly TRBD1 on 6 matching bases. CDR1 SEHNR and CDR2 FQNEAQ come from the germline V gene (reference sequence). V dropped 5 bases and J dropped 5 bases, with 16 bases sitting between them. This CDR3 has 16 residues. CDR3 sequence reads: CASSLESGGNNSPLHF. CDR3 DNA sequence: TGTGCCAGCAGCCTAGAGTCCGGGGGCAATAATTCACCCCTCCACTTT.

The chain employs TRBV3-1 (or the pseudogene TRBV3-2) and TRBJ1-5, with 8 bases matching TRBD1. The ends lost 4 bases at V and 1 base at J; junction bases unmatched: 0. Germline loops: CDR1 LGHDT, CDR2 YNNKEL (reference sequence). There are 14 residues in the CDR3. CDR3 amino acids: CASSRQGSNQPQHF. As DNA, the CDR3 is TGTGCCAGCAGCCGACAGGGGAGCAATCAGCCCCAGCATTTT.

This chain connects TRBV28 to TRBJ2-1; D may be TRBD1 or TRBD2 (5 bases each). This CDR3 region has 16 residues. Looked up from germline, CDR1 is MDHEN and CDR2 is SYDVKM. V was shortened by 5 bases and J by 4 bases, with 18 bases between the two germline ends. In nucleotides, the CDR3 is TGTGCCAGCAGTACATCCGGGACGGAAATGTACAATGAGCAGTTCTTC. It encodes CASSTSGTEMYNEQFF.

The chain combines TRBV7-9 with TRBJ1-6; D gene uncertain. The CDR3 covers 13 residues. V was trimmed by 6 bases and J by 10 bases, leaving 13 bases between them. Germline CDR1 and CDR2: SEHNR and FQNEAQ (reference sequence). The DNA of the CDR3 is TGTGCCAGCAGTGCGGGAGAATGGTCACCCCTCCACTTT. It specifies CASSAGEWSPLHF.

The chain is built from TRBV6-5 and TRBJ2-1; 10 nucleotides line up with TRBD2. Per the germline V gene, CDR1 is MNHEY and CDR2 is SVGAGI. V lost 6 bases and J lost 4; bases outside the gene matches: 3. The CDR3 contains 14 residues. CDR3 protein: CASRRTSGYNEQFF. The CDR3 DNA sequence: TGTGCCAGCAGGCGGACTAGCGGATACAATGAGCAGTTCTTC.